These 31 T cell receptor beta chains originate from one sample sequenced in a study of OX40 agonist ivuxolimab in advanced cancers. Libraries were prepared by immunoSEQ multiplex PCR; TCRdb keeps only in-frame clonotypes and omits some of them. There are 55,000 to 85,000 clones in the sample; 92% occur only once, and under 10% lies in the top ten. This specimen was CD4+ or CD8+ T cells sorted from blood, taken in a trial of the OX40 agonist ivuxolimab. The receptors derive from an adult with an advanced solid tumor such as melanoma, head and neck, liver or kidney cancer.

This rearrangement joins TRBV7-2 to TRBJ1-1; tentatively, D is TRBD1 (5 bases). Germline CDR1 and CDR2: SGHTA and FQGNSA. CDR3 size: 16 residues. V was shortened by 6 bases and J by 1 base, with 18 bases between the two germline ends. The CDR3 is CASRDLEGHRNTEAFF. CDR3 nucleotides: TGTGCCAGCAGAGATTTGGAAGGACACCGGAACACTGAAGCTTTCTTT. Together with reference TRBV7-2 and TRBJ1-1, the CDR3 gives the full variable domain: GAGVSQSPSNKVTEKGKDVELRCDPISGHTALYWYRQSLGQGLEFLIYFQGNSAPDKSGLPSDRFSAERTGGSVSTLTIQRTQQEDSAVYLCASRDLEGHRNTEAFFGQGTRLTVV.

This clone is large. V gene TRBV27 combines with J gene TRBJ1-6; D gene uncertain. There are 13 residues in the CDR3. The ends were cut back, 6 bases at V and 6 bases at J, with 9 bases in the middle. Germline V CDR1 and CDR2: MNHEY, SMNVEV (reference sequence). The CDR3 DNA reads as TGTGCCAGCAGCCCTACCATTAATTCACCCCTCCACTTT. Its protein is CASSPTINSPLHF.

This clone was counted a single time. The chain carries TRBV19 and TRBJ1-1; D is undetermined. This CDR3 is built from 14 residues. Germline values: CDR1 LNHDA, CDR2 SQIVND (reference sequence). V lost 2 bases and J 2 bases, leaving 9 bases between the germline ends. CDR3 loop: CASSIKGGNTEAFF. The CDR3 nucleotides read TGTGCCAGTAGTATAAAGGGTGGAAACACTGAAGCTTTCTTT.

CDR3 protein: CASSVASTDTQYF. Here the CDR3 DNA reads TGTGCCAGCAGCGTGGCTAGCACAGATACGCAGTATTTT. This chain uses TRBV9 with TRBJ2-3; D unclear. V was clipped by 2 bases and J by 0 bases, with 4 bases between them. The CDR3 covers 13 residues. Germline V gene data show CDR1 as SGDLS and CDR2 as YYNGEE.

This chain connects TRBV7-6 to TRBJ2-1, with TRBD1 identical over 9 bases. V trimming: 5 bases; J trimming: 7 bases; junction bases outside the gene matches: 9. Germline CDR1 reads SGHVS; CDR2 reads FNYEAQ. The CDR3 has 15 residues. CDR3 sequence reads: CASSDGTGPGNEQFF. The CDR3 region has the DNA TGTGCCAGCAGCGACGGGACAGGGCCGGGGAATGAGCAGTTCTTC.

V and J are TRBV11-1 and TRBJ2-5; TRBD1 agrees at 8 bases. This CDR3 is built from 14 residues. From germline, CDR1 is SGHAT and CDR2 FQDESV (reference sequence). V lost 3 bases and J lost 2; bases outside the gene matches: 2. DNA for the CDR3: TGTGCCAGCAGCTTGGGACAGGTACAAGAGACCCAGTACTTC. This gives the protein CASSLGQVQETQYF.

The chain has TRBV6-5 and TRBJ2-1; the match to TRBD2 covers 10 bases. The ends lost 5 bases at V and 4 bases at J; junction bases unmatched: 2. Germline loops: CDR1 MNHEY, CDR2 SVGAGI. The CDR3 is 14 amino acids. The CDR3 nucleotides read TGTGCCAGCAGTAATAGCGGGGGGTACAATGAGCAGTTCTTC. Its protein is CASSNSGGYNEQFF.

This clone was recorded only once. The V gene is TRBV27, the J gene TRBJ2-1, with 10 bases lining up with TRBD2. Germline CDR1 MNHEY, CDR2 SMNVEV (reference sequence). The V and J ends lost 1 base and 6 bases, in that order; junction bases with no gene match: 9. CDR3 length: 17 residues. CDR3 sequence reads: CASSLWEPAGGPNEQFF. In nucleotides, the CDR3 is TGTGCCAGCAGTTTATGGGAGCCAGCGGGGGGGCCCAATGAGCAGTTCTTC.

The chain recombines TRBV6-1 with TRBJ1-1, with D uncertain. The CDR3 length is 12 residues. V was cut by 2 bases and J by 10 bases, with 11 bases left in between. CDR1 MNHNS and CDR2 SASEGT come from the germline V gene. CDR3: CASSESPDRAFF. CDR3 DNA sequence: TGTGCCAGCAGTGAATCCCCCGACCGAGCTTTCTTT.

The chain joins TRBV29-1 to TRBJ2-7; 8 bases map to TRBD1. Germline loops: CDR1 SQVTM, CDR2 ANQGSEA. Trimming removed 3 bases from V and 6 bases from J; junction bases left unmatched: 10. The CDR3 consists of 14 residues. The CDR3 spells CSVDFGRGRVEQYF. The CDR3 nucleotides read TGCAGCGTTGATTTTGGCAGGGGGCGCGTCGAGCAGTACTTC.

The count of this clone is one. The chain is built from TRBV7-2 and TRBJ2-3; 11 positions match TRBD2. Per the germline V gene, CDR1 is SGHTA and CDR2 is FQGNSA. After removal of 4 bases from V and 4 bases from J, the junction contained 10 bases not matched to a gene. CDR3 length: 17 amino acids. The CDR3 DNA is TGTGCCAGCAGCTACTCCCCGACTAGCGGGGAGGCAGATACGCAGTATTTT. Translated: CASSYSPTSGEADTQYF.

V and J are TRBV13 and TRBJ2-1; TRBD2 aligns across 7 bases. J gave up 4 bases and V 3 bases, and 3 bases lay outside the gene matches. The CDR3 totals 14 residues. Germline CDR1 is PRHDT and CDR2 is FYEKMQ (reference sequence). CDR3 DNA: TGTGCCAGCAGCTTCGGCGGGGGTTACAATGAGCAGTTCTTC. Encoded protein: CASSFGGGYNEQFF.

The V gene is TRBV30, the J gene TRBJ1-3; D not resolved. Per germline, CDR1 GTSNPN and CDR2 SVGIG (reference sequence). The CDR3 is 15 residues long. V lost 0 bases to trimming and J lost 8 bases, with 17 bases between them. In nucleotides, the CDR3 is TGTGCCTGGAGTGTACCGGAGAGACTAATTGACACCATATATTTT. Translated: CAWSVPERLIDTIYF.

J is TRBJ1-6 and V is TRBV23-1; possible D gene TRBD1, 6 bases. TRBV23-1 qualifies as an ORF whose function is uncertain. Trimming cost V 8 bases and J 0 bases, with 32 bases left between them. This CDR3 contains 22 residues. This CDR3 is CASPQSGEEGVQTSSYNSPLHF. CDR3 coding DNA: TGCGCCAGCCCCCAATCAGGGGAAGAGGGGGTGCAGACTAGCTCCTATAATTCACCCCTCCACTTT.

The chain links TRBV7-9 to TRBJ1-1; D remains unclear. Germline V gene data show CDR1 as SEHNR and CDR2 as FQNEAQ (reference sequence). The CDR3 is 13 amino acids. V lost 5 bases and J lost 11, with 18 bases in between. For the CDR3, the DNA is TGTGCCAGCAGCCCACCTGGGCCCGGGGAGGCTTTCTTT. Encoded protein: CASSPPGPGEAFF.

The gene calls are TRBV5-1 and TRBJ2-7; 8 nucleotides align to TRBD1. The CDR3 loop spans 14 amino acids. Germline CDR1 and CDR2: SGHRS and YFSETQ. J was trimmed by 4 bases and V by 2 bases; bases with no gene match: 5. CDR3 in DNA: TGCGCCAGCAGCTTCGGACAGGGCGGGTACGAGCAGTACTTC. This encodes CASSFGQGGYEQYF.

V and J are TRBV7-6 and TRBJ2-7, with D perhaps matching TRBD1 (5 bases). In germline, CDR1 is SGHVS, CDR2 FNYEAQ. V shed 2 bases and J shed 4 bases, with 9 bases lying between them. The CDR3 spans 13 residues. The CDR3 reads CASSLSKGYEQYF. The DNA of the CDR3 is TGTGCCAGCAGCTTAAGTAAGGGGTACGAGCAGTACTTC.

The chain couples TRBV19 to TRBJ1-5, with TRBD1 matching over 9 bases. This CDR3 contains 15 residues. In germline, CDR1 is LNHDA, CDR2 SQIVND (reference sequence). V trimming: 4 bases; J trimming: 5 bases; junction bases outside the gene matches: 6. Here the CDR3 reads CASSTGQGLDQPQHF. CDR3 bases: TGTGCCAGTAGTACGGGACAGGGATTGGATCAGCCCCAGCATTTT.

Comments on this clone: The sample contains more than one DNA sequence encoding this CDR3. The chain carries TRBV4-1 and TRBJ2-7; 7 nucleotides line up with TRBD1. The V gene's germline CDR1 is MGHRA and CDR2 YSYEKL. With V trimmed by 4 bases and J by 3 bases, 3 bases remained unmatched. The CDR3 has 13 residues. The CDR3 DNA is TGCGCCAGCAGCCCCGGGACAGACTACGAGCAGTACTTC. Encoded protein: CASSPGTDYEQYF.

J is TRBJ1-1 and V is TRBV7-9; D gene uncertain. The CDR3 runs 11 residues. V was trimmed by 6 bases and J by 4 bases, leaving 6 bases between them. The V gene's germline CDR1 is SEHNR and CDR2 FQNEAQ (reference sequence). This chain's CDR3 is CASSPATEAFF. The CDR3 coding sequence is TGTGCCAGCAGTCCGGCCACTGAAGCTTTCTTT.

V gene TRBV5-4 combines with J gene TRBJ1-3, with D maybe TRBD1 (6 bases). This CDR3 is 15 amino acids long. Trimming removed 4 bases from V and 0 bases from J, with 11 bases in between. Germline loops: CDR1 SGHNT, CDR2 YYREEE (reference sequence). The CDR3 reads CASSPQGSSGNTIYF. DNA of the CDR3: TGTGCCAGCAGCCCCCAGGGGAGCTCTGGAAACACCATATATTTT.

The rearrangement uses TRBV6-5 and TRBJ2-1; 11 nucleotides agree with TRBD2. The CDR3 loop spans 16 amino acids. The V gene end was trimmed by 1 base and the J gene end by 7 bases; junction bases not matched to a gene: 6. CDR1 and CDR2 (germline): MNHEY, SVGAGI. DNA for the CDR3: TGTGCCAGCAGTTACTTCGGGGCTAGCGGGGGGAATGAGCAGTTCTTC. Translating gives CASSYFGASGGNEQFF.

The chain couples TRBV2 to TRBJ1-2, with D possibly matching TRBD1 (5 bases). Germline V gene data show CDR1 as SNHLY and CDR2 as FYNNEI. This CDR3 is 14 amino acids long. V was pared by 5 bases and J by 8 bases, with 18 bases between. CDR3 bases: TGTGCCAGCAGTTTATCGGGGCAGGCAAGCGGCTACACCTTC. It encodes CASSLSGQASGYTF.

The chain employs TRBV19 and TRBJ1-5, with unresolved D. The CDR3 totals 14 residues. V was cut by 7 bases and J by 1 base, with 11 bases left in between. Germline V gene sequence: CDR1 LNHDA, CDR2 SQIVND (reference sequence). The CDR3 coding sequence is TGTGCCAGTAACACAGACACAAGCAATCAGCCCCAGCATTTT. Translation: CASNTDTSNQPQHF.

The rearrangement uses TRBV5-4 and TRBJ1-1; no clear D gene. Germline lookup yields CDR1 SGHNT and CDR2 YYREEE (reference sequence). This CDR3 contains 12 residues. The ends were cut back, 1 base at V and 10 bases at J, with 11 bases in the middle. CDR3 region: CASSLMSDSAFF. The CDR3 region has the DNA TGTGCCAGCAGCTTGATGTCTGATTCAGCTTTCTTT.

This clone was detected only once. This chain links TRBV12-5 with TRBJ2-3; D may match TRBD1 or TRBD2 (5 bases each). Deletions cut 6 bases from V and 5 bases from J, with 9 bases between. CDR1 is LGHNT and CDR2 is FRNRAP in the germline V gene. This CDR3 has 12 residues. The CDR3 DNA reads as TGTGCTAGTGGGGGACCAGGAGATACGCAGTATTTT. It is translated as CASGGPGDTQYF.

The chain employs TRBV27 and TRBJ2-5; TRBD1 aligns across 7 bases. Germline loops: CDR1 MNHEY, CDR2 SMNVEV (reference sequence). V dropped 5 bases and J dropped 2; count of bases not matched to a gene: 5. This CDR3 contains 14 residues. CDR3 loop: CASSLTTGQETQYF. CDR3 nucleotides: TGTGCCAGCAGTCTGACGACAGGGCAAGAGACCCAGTACTTC.

The chain links TRBV11-3 to TRBJ2-1; D may be TRBD1 (6 bases). CDR3 size: 16 residues. The germline V gene has CDR1 SGHNT and CDR2 YENEEA. The ends were cut back, 2 bases at V and 3 bases at J, with 14 bases in the middle. The CDR3, as DNA: TGTGCCAGCAGCTTATGGTCAGGGGCGGACTACAATGAGCAGTTCTTC. Residues: CASSLWSGADYNEQFF. Full variable domain (missing parts from reference TRBV11-3 and TRBJ2-1): EAGVVQSPRYKIIEKKQPVAFWCNPISGHNTLYWYLQNLGQGPELLIRYENEEAVDDSQLPKDRFSAERLKGVDSTLKIQPAELGDSAVYLCASSLWSGADYNEQFFGPGTRLTVL.

This chain uses TRBV2 with TRBJ1-6, with D uncertain. V was pared by 1 base and J by 4 bases, with 11 bases between. The CDR3 length is 16 residues. Germline assignment: CDR1 SNHLY and CDR2 FYNNEI. The CDR3 loop reads CASSEGSVFYNSPLHF. The CDR3 DNA is TGTGCCAGCAGTGAAGGGTCAGTGTTTTATAATTCACCCCTCCACTTT.

This chain connects TRBV5-8 to TRBJ2-1; no firm D call. The V gene lost 0 bases and the J gene lost 9 bases, with 7 bases spanning the gap. CDR1 and CDR2 (germline): SGHTS, YDEGEE. The CDR3 covers 12 residues. The CDR3 here is CASSLVGLEQFF. In DNA form, the CDR3 reads TGTGCCAGCAGCTTGGTTGGGCTTGAGCAGTTCTTC.

This clone has a single count. This chain connects TRBV7-2 to TRBJ2-7; TRBD2 might be the D (6 bases). The V and J ends lost 4 bases and 0 bases respectively, with 10 bases between them. The CDR3 length is 14 residues. Germline V gives CDR1 SGHTA, CDR2 FQGNSA. Here the CDR3 DNA reads TGTGCCAGCAGCTACGGGGGAAGCTCCTACGAGCAGTACTTC. Protein sequence: CASSYGGSSYEQYF. The complete variable domain, with remaining parts taken from reference TRBV7-2 and TRBJ2-7, reads GAGVSQSPSNKVTEKGKDVELRCDPISGHTALYWYRQSLGQGLEFLIYFQGNSAPDKSGLPSDRFSAERTGGSVSTLTIQRTQQEDSAVYLCASSYGGSSYEQYFGPGTRLTVT.